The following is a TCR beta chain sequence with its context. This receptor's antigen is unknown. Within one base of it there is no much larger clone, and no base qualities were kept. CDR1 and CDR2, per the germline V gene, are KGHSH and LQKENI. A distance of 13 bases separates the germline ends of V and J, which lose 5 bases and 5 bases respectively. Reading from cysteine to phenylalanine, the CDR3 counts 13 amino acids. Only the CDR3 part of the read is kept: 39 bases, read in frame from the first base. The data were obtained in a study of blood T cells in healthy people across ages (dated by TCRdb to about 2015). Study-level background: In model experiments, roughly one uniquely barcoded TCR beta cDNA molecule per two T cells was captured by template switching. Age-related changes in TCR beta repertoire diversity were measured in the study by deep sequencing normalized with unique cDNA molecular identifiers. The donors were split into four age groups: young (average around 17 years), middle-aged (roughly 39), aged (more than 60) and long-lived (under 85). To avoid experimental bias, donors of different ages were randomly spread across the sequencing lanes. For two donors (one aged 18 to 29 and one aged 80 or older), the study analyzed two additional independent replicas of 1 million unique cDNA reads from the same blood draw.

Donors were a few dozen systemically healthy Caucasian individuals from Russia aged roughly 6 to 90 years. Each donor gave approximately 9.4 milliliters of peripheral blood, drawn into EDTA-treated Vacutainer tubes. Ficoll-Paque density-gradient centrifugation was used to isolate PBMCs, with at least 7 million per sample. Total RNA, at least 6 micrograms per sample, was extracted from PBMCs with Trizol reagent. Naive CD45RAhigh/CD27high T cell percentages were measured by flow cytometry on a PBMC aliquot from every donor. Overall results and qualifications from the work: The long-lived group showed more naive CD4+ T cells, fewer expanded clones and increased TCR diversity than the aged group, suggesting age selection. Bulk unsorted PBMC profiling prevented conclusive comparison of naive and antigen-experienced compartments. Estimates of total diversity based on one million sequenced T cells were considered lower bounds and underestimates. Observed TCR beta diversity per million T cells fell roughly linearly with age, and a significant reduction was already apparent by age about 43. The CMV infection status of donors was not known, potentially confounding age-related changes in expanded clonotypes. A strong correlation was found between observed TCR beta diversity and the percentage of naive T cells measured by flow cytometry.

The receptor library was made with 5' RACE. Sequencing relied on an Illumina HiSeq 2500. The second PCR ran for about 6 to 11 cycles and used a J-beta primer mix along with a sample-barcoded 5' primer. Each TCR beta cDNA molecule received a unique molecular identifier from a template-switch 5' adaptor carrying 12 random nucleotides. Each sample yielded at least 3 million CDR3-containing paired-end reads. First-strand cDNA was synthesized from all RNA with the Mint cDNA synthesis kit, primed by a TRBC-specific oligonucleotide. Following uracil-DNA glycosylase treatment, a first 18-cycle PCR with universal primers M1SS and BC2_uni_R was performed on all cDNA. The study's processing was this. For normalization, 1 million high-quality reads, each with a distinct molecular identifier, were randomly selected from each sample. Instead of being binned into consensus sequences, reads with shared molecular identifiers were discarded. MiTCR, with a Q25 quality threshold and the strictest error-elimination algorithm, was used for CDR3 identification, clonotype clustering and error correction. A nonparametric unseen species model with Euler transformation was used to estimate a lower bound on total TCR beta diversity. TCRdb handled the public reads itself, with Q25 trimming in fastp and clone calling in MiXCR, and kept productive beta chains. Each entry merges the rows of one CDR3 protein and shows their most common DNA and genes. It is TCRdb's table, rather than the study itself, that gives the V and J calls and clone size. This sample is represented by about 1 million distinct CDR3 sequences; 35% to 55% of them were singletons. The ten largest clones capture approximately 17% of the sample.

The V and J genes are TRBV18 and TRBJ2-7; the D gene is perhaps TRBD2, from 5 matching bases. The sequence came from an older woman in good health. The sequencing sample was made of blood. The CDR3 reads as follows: CASSSGNFHEQYF. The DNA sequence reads TGTGCCAGCTCATCCGGGAATTTCCACGAGCAGTACTTC.